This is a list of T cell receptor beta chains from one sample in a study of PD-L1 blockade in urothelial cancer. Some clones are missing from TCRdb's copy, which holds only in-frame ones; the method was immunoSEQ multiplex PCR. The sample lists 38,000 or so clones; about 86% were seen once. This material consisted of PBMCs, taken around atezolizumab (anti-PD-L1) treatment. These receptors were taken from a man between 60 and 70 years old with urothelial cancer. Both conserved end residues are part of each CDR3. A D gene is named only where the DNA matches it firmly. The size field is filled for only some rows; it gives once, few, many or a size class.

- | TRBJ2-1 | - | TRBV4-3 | CASSQDVGVNEQFF | TGCGCCAGCAGCCAAGATGTAGGAGTCAATGAGCAGTTCTTC
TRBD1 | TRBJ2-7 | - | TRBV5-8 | CASSLVFGTGEGEQYF | TGTGCCAGCAGCTTGGTTTTTGGGACAGGGGAAGGCGAGCAGTACTTC
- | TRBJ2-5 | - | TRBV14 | CASSQASGNQETQYF | TGTGCCAGCAGCCAGGCGTCGGGAAACCAAGAGACCCAGTACTTC
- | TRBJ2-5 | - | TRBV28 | CASSSGLRKTQYF | TGTGCCAGCAGTTCCGGACTACGAAAGACCCAGTACTTC
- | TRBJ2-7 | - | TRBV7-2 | CASSLVRGGNNEQYF | TGTGCCAGCAGCTTAGTAAGAGGGGGTAACAACGAGCAGTACTTC
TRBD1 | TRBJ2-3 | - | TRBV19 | CASRTTGSDTQYF | TGTGCCAGTAGGACGACAGGGTCAGATACGCAGTATTTT
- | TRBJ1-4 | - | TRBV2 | CASSERGSNEKLFF | TGTGCCAGCAGTGAACGGGGGAGTAATGAAAAACTGTTTTTT
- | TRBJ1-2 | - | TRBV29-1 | CSVPAGDGYTF | TGCAGCGTCCCCGCGGGAGACGGCTACACCTTC
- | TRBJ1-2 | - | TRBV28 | CASTRGGTVGFNYGYTF | TGTGCCAGCACCCGAGGAGGGACGGTCGGCTTTAACTATGGCTACACCTTC
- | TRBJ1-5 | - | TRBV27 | CASSLGQRHQPQHF | TGTGCCAGCAGTTTAGGGCAGCGGCATCAGCCCCAGCATTTT
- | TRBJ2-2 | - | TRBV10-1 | CASSANRLNTGELFF | TGCGCCAGCAGTGCAAACAGGTTGAACACCGGGGAGCTGTTTTTT
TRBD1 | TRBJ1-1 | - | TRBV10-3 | CAISELTGVTEAFF | TGTGCCATCAGTGAGTTGACAGGGGTCACTGAAGCTTTCTTT
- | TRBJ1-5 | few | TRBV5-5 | CASSFTENSNQPQHF | TGTGCCAGCAGCTTCACAGAGAATAGCAATCAGCCCCAGCATTTT